The clone carrying this TCR beta chain was detected ten times or more. Under 3 months was the duration of disease in ophthalmopathy patients, who also had a Clinical Activity Score of at least 3 and a NOSPECS grade of at least 4. Each diagnosis drew on symptoms, thyroxine, TRAb, thyroid ultrasound and orbital computed tomography findings. Trimming cost V 4 bases and J 0 bases, with 20 bases left between them. Germline CDR1 SGHRS, CDR2 YFSETQ. This CDR3 has 17 amino acids. The investigators amplified TCR beta CDR3 regions from RNA transcripts. A first-round RT-PCR of the TCR CDR3 used the HTBI primer set. TCRdb called the multiplex PCR reads again in MiXCR, with one record for every CDR3 protein. Of about 400,000 distinct CDR3 sequences listed, over 13% are singletons. The data derive from a study of T cells in Graves' hyperthyroidism and ophthalmopathy. Study-level background: Blood from the periphery was taken at initial diagnosis, before any treatment.

The rearrangement uses TRBV5-1 and TRBJ2-7; D possibly corresponds to TRBD1 (6 bases). The clonotype comes from a man over 45 with Graves' ophthalmopathy. Sequenced: blood. CDR3 loop: CASSPRGWQGSSYEQYF. The DNA for the CDR3 is TGCGCCAGCAGCCCCCGGGGTTGGCAGGGGAGCTCCTACGAGCAGTACTTC.